Detailed here is one T cell receptor beta chain. Germline CDR1 SGHDT, CDR2 YYEEEE. The germline V and J ends were trimmed by 1 base and 5 bases, with 3 bases remaining between them. This CDR3 comprises 11 residues. This entry belongs to a study of control samples from healthy donors and cancer patients. The assay was immunoSEQ multiplex PCR, and TCRdb's table has in-frame clones only and misses some. The table records about 82,000 clones, about 89% of them present only once. The V call is TRBV5-6, the J call TRBJ2-5; no definite D call. Sequencing was performed on blood. This TCR was recovered from a man aged 45-65 years in good health. This CDR3 reads CASSLLETQYF. CDR3 sequence (DNA): TGTGCCAGCAGCTTGTTGGAGACCCAGTACTTC.